The subject of this entry is one T cell receptor (beta chain). The antigen is unknown. This sample was included in a study of CD8+ T cells in alopecia areata. Study-wide points: Researchers report lesional scalp, most notably alopecia totalis/universalis, outstripped normal scalp in clonality.

As the sequencing template, cDNA was produced by extracting RNA and reverse transcribing it. Only in-frame clones appear in the TCRdb table, and some are missing; sequencing was by immunoSEQ multiplex PCR. The sample holds 100,000 to 120,000 clones, 50% to 70% seen once. This CDR3 has 15 residues. This TCR came from a human donor with alopecia areata. The sequencing sample was made of NKG2D-low CD8+ T cells sorted from blood. This chain connects TRBV21-1 to TRBJ2-3; the D call of TRBD1 is as the table states it, not checked on the DNA. TRBV21-1 counts as a pseudogene. The CDR3 bases are TGTGCCAGCAGCAAGGACAGGGGAGGCACAGATACGCAGTATTTT. It yields the protein CASSKDRGGTDTQYF.